Sequencing of this T cell receptor beta chain was carried out in a study of blood T cell repertoires in COVID-19. Whole-study context: From T cells, B-cell-depleted T cells, or PBMCs came the material, which was cDNA or gDNA.

Here immunoSEQ multiplex PCR was the method, and the copy in TCRdb shows in-frame clones only, minus some. This table holds some 200,000 clones, 89% found once. The V and J ends lost 6 bases and 3 bases, in that order; junction bases with no gene match: 4. This CDR3 comprises 14 residues. The germline V gene has CDR1 LNHDA and CDR2 SQIVND (reference sequence). This sequence was found in a woman aged 35 to 49 with acute or convalescent COVID-19. This chain links TRBV19 with TRBJ1-1; 10 bases fit TRBD1. Sequencing was performed on peripheral blood. CDR3 in DNA: TGTGCCAGTAGGCCGGACAGGGGGGACACTGAAGCTTTCTTT. Amino acid sequence: CASRPDRGDTEAFF. Drawing the rest from reference TRBV19 and TRBJ1-1, the complete variable domain is DGGITQSPKYLFRKEGQNVTLSCEQNLNHDAMYWYRQDPGQGLRLIYYSQIVNDFQKGDIAEGYSVSREKKESFPLTVTSAQKNPTAFYLCASRPDRGDTEAFFGQGTRLTVV.